The 11 T cell receptor beta chains below come from one sample, sequenced in a study of blood T cell repertoires in COVID-19. Clones were sequenced by immunoSEQ multiplex PCR, and TCRdb holds only the in-frame ones, with some missing. Here the sample spans about 40,000 clones, about 90% being singletons. Sequencing used peripheral blood. These receptor sequences come from a man between 70 and 80 years old with acute or convalescent COVID-19.

This clone has a single count. This sequence joins TRBV4-3 and TRBJ1-1; 9 bases agree with TRBD1. Looked up from germline, CDR1 is LGHNA and CDR2 is YSLEER. The CDR3 runs to 13 residues. V gave up 4 bases and J gave up 4 bases; unmatched junction bases: 1. The DNA of the CDR3 is TGCGCCAGCAGCCGGACAGGGGTCACTGAAGCTTTCTTT. This codes for CASSRTGVTEAFF.

This rearrangement joins TRBV9 to TRBJ2-2; weak D call: TRBD1 (5 bases). The CDR3 is 15 residues long. Germline V gene data show CDR1 as SGDLS and CDR2 as YYNGEE. The germline V and J ends were trimmed by 0 bases and 7 bases, with 13 bases remaining between them. CDR3 residues: CASSVAPGFGGELFF. CDR3 DNA: TGTGCCAGCAGCGTAGCCCCAGGGTTTGGCGGGGAGCTGTTTTTT.

V and J are TRBV5-1 and TRBJ2-1; TRBD2 matches 7 bases. The junction had 13 bases not matched to a gene; V was cut back by 4 bases and J by 6 bases. The germline V gene encodes CDR1 SGHRS and CDR2 YFSETQ. This CDR3 comprises 16 residues. The CDR3 is CASSLLTSPEINEQFF. The CDR3 bases are TGCGCCAGCAGCCTCCTGACTAGCCCTGAGATCAATGAGCAGTTCTTC.

The chain has TRBV4-2 and TRBJ1-1; D uncertain. Trimming shortened V by 0 bases and J by 4 bases, and 9 bases separated the two germline ends. Germline V lookup: CDR1 LGHNA, CDR2 YNFKEQ. The CDR3 extends over 14 amino acids. CDR3 residues: CASSQDVGGTEAFF. The CDR3 nucleotides read TGTGCCAGCAGCCAAGATGTAGGCGGCACTGAAGCTTTCTTT.

The V gene is TRBV6-5, the J gene TRBJ2-7; 7 positions match TRBD2. The CDR3 runs to 15 residues. V was pared by 6 bases and J by 0 bases, with 8 bases of the junction left unmatched. Germline V gene lookup returns CDR1 MNHEY and CDR2 SVGAGI. CDR3 sequence (DNA): TGTGCCAGCAGGCGGAGCGGGATAAACTCCTACGAGCAGTACTTC. Translated: CASRRSGINSYEQYF.

The V gene is TRBV2, the J gene TRBJ1-3; D may be TRBD1 (5 bases). The CDR3 is made up of 16 amino acids. CDR1 is SNHLY and CDR2 is FYNNEI in the germline V gene. V was cut by 3 bases and J by 0 bases, with 12 bases left in between. The DNA of the CDR3 is TGTGCCAGCAGTGATAGGACACCTTACTCTGGAAACACCATATATTTT. Amino acid sequence: CASSDRTPYSGNTIYF.

The chain joins TRBV29-1 to TRBJ1-1; D is uncertain. Germline V gives CDR1 SQVTM, CDR2 ANQGSEA. The CDR3 consists of 13 residues. V was cut by 3 bases and J by 4 bases, with 12 bases left in between. The CDR3 sequence: CSVDKGRGTEAFF. DNA of the CDR3: TGCAGCGTTGATAAGGGTCGGGGCACTGAAGCTTTCTTT.

Only a few counts were recorded for this clone. The chain has TRBV5-1 and TRBJ2-2; no clear D gene. This CDR3 region has 15 residues. Trimming cost V 3 bases and J 1 base, with 10 bases left between them. Germline V gene sequence: CDR1 SGHRS, CDR2 YFSETQ. The CDR3 DNA reads TGCGCCAGCAGCTCATCAACCGGGAACACCGGGGAGCTGTTTTTT. It specifies CASSSSTGNTGELFF.

The chain is built from TRBV5-6 and TRBJ1-1; TRBD1 is a possible D gene (5 bases). The CDR3 contains 13 residues. Germline loops: CDR1 SGHDT, CDR2 YYEEEE. V lost 7 bases to trimming and J lost 2 bases, with 12 bases between them. As DNA, the CDR3 is TGTGCCAGCCGACACAGGATTAACACTGAAGCTTTCTTT. Translation gives CASRHRINTEAFF.

The chain is built from TRBV9 and TRBJ2-5; 7 bases are a match to TRBD1. CDR1 is SGDLS and CDR2 is YYNGEE in the germline V gene. The V gene end was trimmed by 3 bases and the J gene end by 2 bases; junction bases not matched to a gene: 1. The CDR3 totals 13 residues. The CDR3 protein is CASSGGQQETQYF. DNA of the CDR3: TGTGCCAGCAGCGGGGGACAGCAAGAGACCCAGTACTTC.

J is TRBJ2-5 and V is TRBV7-3; perhaps TRBD2 as D (5 bases). The CDR3 length is 13 residues. Deletions cut 2 bases from V and 5 bases from J, with 9 bases between. Germline V gives CDR1 SGHTA, CDR2 FQGTGA. The CDR3 here is CASSLGGRETQYF. CDR3 in DNA: TGTGCCAGCAGCTTAGGAGGTCGGGAGACCCAGTACTTC.